This passage covers 28 T cell receptor beta chains from one sample sequenced in a study of Graves' ophthalmopathy and Graves' hyperthyroidism. RNA transcripts served as template for amplifying TCR beta CDR3 sequences. Second-round multiplex PCR came after a first-round RT-PCR that employed HTBI primers. One entry per CDR3 protein, called by TCRdb with MiXCR from the multiplex PCR reads. This table holds about 620,000 distinct CDR3 sequences, 22% found once. What was sequenced was peripheral blood. The receptors originated from a woman younger than 30 with stable Graves' hyperthyroidism. Some clones in this sample may be carry-over from other donors' samples.

This clonotype was detected many times. The rearrangement links TRBV6-5 to TRBJ1-6; unclear D gene. Trimming left V 0 bases short and J 7 bases short, with 7 bases between. The CDR3 is 14 residues long. In germline, CDR1 is MNHEY, CDR2 SVGAGI. The CDR3 DNA reads as TGTGCCAGCAGTTACTCCCCCGCCAATTCACCCCTCCACTTT. This codes for CASSYSPANSPLHF.

This chain links TRBV7-8 with TRBJ1-2; 7 bases are a match to TRBD1. In germline, CDR1 is SGHVS, CDR2 FQNEAQ. The V and J ends lost 5 bases and 0 bases, in that order; junction bases with no gene match: 12. The CDR3 contains 17 residues. The CDR3 DNA reads as TGTGCCAGCAGCCCTGGGACAGCATGGCACACTAACTATGGCTACACCTTC. Translating gives CASSPGTAWHTNYGYTF. The whole variable domain, filled in from reference TRBV7-8 and TRBJ1-2, reads GAGVSQSPRYKVAKRGQDVALRCDPISGHVSLFWYQQALGQGPEFLTYFQNEAQLDKSGLPSDRFFAERPEGSVSTLKIQRTQQEDSAVYLCASSPGTAWHTNYGYTFGSGTRLTVV.

This rearrangement joins TRBV29-1 to TRBJ2-5; D might be TRBD1 (5 bases). Germline V CDR1 and CDR2: SQVTM, ANQGSEA. The CDR3 runs to 12 residues. V lost 4 bases and J 0 bases, leaving 6 bases between the germline ends. The chain's CDR3 is CSVGTNQETQYF. In nucleotides, the CDR3 is TGCAGCGTTGGGACAAACCAAGAGACCCAGTACTTC.

The chain has TRBV5-1 and TRBJ2-2; 11 bases are a match to TRBD2. Losses at the gene ends were 3 bases for V and 6 bases for J; bases not matched to a gene: 4. This CDR3 region has 15 residues. CDR1 is SGHRS, CDR2 YFSETQ, per germline. CDR3 region: CASSSGTSGSGELFF. The CDR3 coding sequence is TGCGCCAGCAGCTCCGGGACTAGCGGCTCCGGGGAGCTGTTTTTT.

Ten or more counts support this clonotype. The chain carries TRBV12-3 or TRBV12-4 and TRBJ1-1; unclear D gene. Trimming shortened V by 5 bases and J by 6 bases, and 10 bases separated the two germline ends. This CDR3 region has 12 residues. CDR3 nucleotide sequence: TGTGCCAGCAGTCTAGAGGCCGCTGAAGCTTTCTTT. This gives the protein CASSLEAAEAFF.

A single count supports this clonotype. The rearrangement links TRBV3-1 to TRBJ1-1, with 7 bases fitting TRBD1. The CDR3 is 17 residues long. Germline V gene lookup returns CDR1 LGHDT and CDR2 YNNKEL (reference sequence). Trimming took 0 bases from V and 4 from J; bases not matched to a gene: 11. DNA of the CDR3: TGTGCCAGCAGCCAAGAACAGGGAAGGGGGCCGGTCACTGAAGCTTTCTTT. It encodes CASSQEQGRGPVTEAFF.

There are many counts of this clonotype. The J gene is TRBJ2-5, the V gene TRBV28; TRBD1 matches at 7 bases. The V gene end was trimmed by 5 bases and the J gene end by 2 bases; junction bases not matched to a gene: 14. CDR1 and CDR2 (germline): MDHEN, SYDVKM. CDR3 length: 17 amino acids. In DNA, the CDR3 is TGTGCCAGCAGTGAAGCCCAAGGGACAGAGACTCAAGAGACCCAGTACTTC. Protein product: CASSEAQGTETQETQYF.

This clonotype was detected many times. Just one base apart from a much larger clone, this may be a read error. Here the CDR3 DNA reads TGTGCCGGCCGGACAGTGAACACTGAAGCTTTCTTT. As protein: CAGRTVNTEAFF. The chain is built from TRBV6-1 and TRBJ1-1, with D maybe TRBD1 (6 bases). The V gene lost 11 bases and the J gene lost 0 bases, with 10 bases spanning the gap. The CDR3 has 12 residues. The germline gives CDR1 MNHNS, CDR2 SASEGT.

V is TRBV5-1 and J is TRBJ1-1; 8 nucleotides align to TRBD1. This CDR3 has 15 amino acids. The V gene end was trimmed by 0 bases and the J gene end by 6 bases; junction bases not matched to a gene: 7. Germline V gene lookup returns CDR1 SGHRS and CDR2 YFSETQ. CDR3 amino acids: CASSLDQGASPEAFF. DNA of the CDR3: TGCGCCAGCAGCTTGGACCAGGGGGCGAGTCCTGAAGCTTTCTTT.

The chain uses TRBV6-1 and TRBJ2-7, with D possibly TRBD1 on 5 matching bases. V was pared by 9 bases and J by 1 base, with 13 bases between. The CDR3 covers 13 residues. The germline V gene encodes CDR1 MNHNS and CDR2 SASEGT. CDR3 amino acids: CASQGSGSYEQYF. The CDR3 DNA is TGTGCCAGTCAGGGAAGTGGGTCCTACGAGCAGTACTTC.

This clonotype was detected many times. The chain couples TRBV19 to TRBJ2-5, with D unresolved. Germline V gene data show CDR1 as LNHDA and CDR2 as SQIVND (reference sequence). The CDR3 extends over 13 amino acids. Trimming stripped 10 bases from V and 5 bases from J, with 17 bases between. CDR3 amino acids: CATKTSAGETQYF. The CDR3 region has the DNA TGTGCCACCAAGACATCCGCCGGGGAGACCCAGTACTTC.

This clonotype was detected many times. The chain uses TRBV11-2 and TRBJ1-6; possibly TRBD1 for D (5 bases). V shed 5 bases and J shed 10 bases, with 12 bases lying between them. Per germline, CDR1 SGHAT and CDR2 FQNNGV. This CDR3 spans 13 amino acids. The CDR3 nucleotides read TGTGCCAGCAGCCCTCTGACAGCCTCACCCCTCCACTTT. Encoded protein: CASSPLTASPLHF.

The chain has TRBV20-1 and TRBJ1-1; D not certain. Germline CDR1 DFQATT, CDR2 SNEGSKA (reference sequence). V was shortened by 3 bases and J by 0 bases, with 8 bases between the two germline ends. CDR3 length equals 13 residues. The CDR3 DNA sequence: TGCAGTGCTAGCCGGAACGTGAACACTGAAGCTTTCTTT. Translating gives CSASRNVNTEAFF.

The V gene is TRBV4-1, the J gene TRBJ1-1; TRBD1 aligns across 9 bases. V lost 4 bases and J lost 6; bases outside the gene matches: 6. Germline V gene sequence: CDR1 MGHRA, CDR2 YSYEKL. This CDR3 is 14 amino acids long. The DNA of the CDR3 is TGCGCCAGCAGCCTGGGACAGGGATCGGCTGAAGCTTTCTTT. Amino acids: CASSLGQGSAEAFF.

The table lists this clonotype with a few counts. The chain uses TRBV19 and TRBJ2-2; TRBD1 aligns across 8 bases. V was clipped by 6 bases and J by 3 bases; unmatched bases: 6. Germline values: CDR1 LNHDA, CDR2 SQIVND (reference sequence). This CDR3 has 15 amino acids. CDR3 DNA: TGTGCCAGTAGCCAGGGACAGGAGGACACCGGGGAGCTGTTTTTT. It translates to CASSQGQEDTGELFF.

This chain links TRBV30 with TRBJ1-1, with D unresolved. The germline gives CDR1 GTSNPN, CDR2 SVGIG (reference sequence). Trimming took 0 bases from V and 3 from J, leaving 11 bases between them. The CDR3 spans 14 residues. CDR3 sequence: CAWSVDQTYTEAFF. CDR3 sequence (DNA): TGTGCCTGGAGTGTAGATCAGACTTACACTGAAGCTTTCTTT.

The chain carries TRBV20-1 and TRBJ1-1, with D maybe TRBD1 (5 bases). Trimming stripped 6 bases from V and 1 base from J, with 12 bases between. The CDR3 is made up of 13 amino acids. Germline V gene data show CDR1 as DFQATT and CDR2 as SNEGSKA (reference sequence). In nucleotides, the CDR3 is TGCAGTGCGCCCCCTACAGGGAACACTGAAGCTTTCTTT. This gives the protein CSAPPTGNTEAFF.

This clonotype was observed many times. The V and J genes are TRBV4-1 and TRBJ2-5; possibly TRBD2 for D (7 bases). V was pared by 4 bases and J by 2 bases, with 20 bases between. CDR1 and CDR2 from the germline V gene are MGHRA and YSYEKL. The CDR3 runs to 17 residues. The CDR3 nucleotides are TGCGCCAGCAGCCTCCCTTGGCGGGGGCCCGGTCAAGAGACCCAGTACTTC. Its protein product is CASSLPWRGPGQETQYF.

Notes on this clonotype: One junction end does not reproduce the germline sequence, and a read error may be involved. J is TRBJ1-2 and V is TRBV5-1; D gene uncertain. The CDR3 spans 15 residues. Per germline, CDR1 SGHRS and CDR2 YFSETQ. CDR3: CASSLGSVGPYGYTF. The DNA of the CDR3 is TGCGCCAGCAGCTTAGGTTCCGTCGGACCCTATGGTTACACCTTC. Combining the CDR3 with reference TRBV5-1 and TRBJ1-2 gives the whole variable domain KAGVTQTPRYLIKTRGQQVTLSCSPISGHRSVSWYQQTPGQGLQFLFEYFSETQRNKGNFPGRFSGRQFSNSRSEMNVSTLELGDSALYLCASSLGSVGPYGYTFGSGTRLTVV.

The V call is TRBV6-2 or TRBV6-3, the J call TRBJ1-3; possibly TRBD1 for D (5 bases). The CDR3 is made up of 18 amino acids. With 7 bases removed from V and 2 bases from J, the gap between germline ends came to 24 bases. Germline-derived CDR1 and CDR2 are MNHEY and SVGEGT. CDR3 loop: CASMQSIRSGGTGNTIYF. The CDR3, as DNA: TGTGCCAGCATGCAATCTATCCGCTCGGGGGGGACTGGAAACACCATATATTTT.

The V and J genes are TRBV13 and TRBJ2-5; D possibly uses TRBD1 or TRBD2 (5 bases each). Between the trimmed V and J ends, which lost 5 bases and 5 bases, there was a span of 24 bases. Germline V lookup: CDR1 PRHDT, CDR2 FYEKMQ (reference sequence). The CDR3 consists of 17 residues. Written as DNA, the CDR3 is TGTGCCAGCAGCCCCAAAGGGGATGAGGGGATCTGGGAGACCCAGTACTTC. It specifies CASSPKGDEGIWETQYF.

This sequence joins TRBV4-1 and TRBJ1-6; the D is unclear. V was cut by 4 bases and J by 9 bases, with 19 bases left in between. CDR1 is MGHRA and CDR2 is YSYEKL in the germline V gene. This CDR3 region has 16 residues. The CDR3 loop reads CASSPPAAGAVSPLHF. In nucleotides, the CDR3 is TGCGCCAGCAGCCCGCCCGCGGCAGGCGCGGTTTCACCCCTCCACTTT.

This chain links TRBV6-5 with TRBJ1-6; weak D call: TRBD1 (5 bases). Germline-derived CDR1 and CDR2 are MNHEY and SVGAGI. This CDR3 spans 14 amino acids. The V end lost 2 bases, the J end lost 8 bases, and 10 bases lay between the germline ends. The CDR3 sequence is CASSYRGKDSPLHF. The DNA for the CDR3 is TGTGCCAGCAGTTACAGGGGTAAGGATTCACCCCTCCACTTT.

This clonotype was seen a single time. The chain has TRBV6-2 or TRBV6-3 and TRBJ2-7; possibly TRBD1 for D (6 bases). CDR1 and CDR2 from the germline V gene are MNHEY and SVGEGT. The CDR3 sequence is 14 residues long. Trimming pared 7 bases from V and 3 bases from J, leaving 16 bases between. DNA for the CDR3: TGTGCCAGCAACCCGGACAGAGGTGGCTACGAGCAGTACTTC. It encodes CASNPDRGGYEQYF.

This chain links TRBV29-1 with TRBJ1-1, with D uncertain. The CDR3 has 9 residues. V dropped 4 bases and J dropped 11 bases, with 8 bases sitting between them. Per germline, CDR1 SQVTM and CDR2 ANQGSEA. The CDR3 nucleotides are TGCAGCGTTGTTCGGAAGGCTTTCTTT. This codes for CSVVRKAFF.

This clonotype was seen at least ten times. The V gene is TRBV28, the J gene TRBJ2-5, with D possibly being TRBD1 (5 bases). The CDR3 totals 13 residues. Germline CDR1 MDHEN, CDR2 SYDVKM. The V and J ends lost 7 bases and 4 bases respectively, with 13 bases between them. DNA of the CDR3: TGTGCCAGCAAGGCAGGGCCGGGAGAGACCCAGTACTTC. Protein: CASKAGPGETQYF.

This clonotype has ten or more counts. The chain has TRBV2 and TRBJ2-5; TRBD1 is a possible D gene (5 bases). This CDR3 is built from 13 residues. The V gene's germline CDR1 is SNHLY and CDR2 FYNNEI. Trimming shortened V by 6 bases and J by 4 bases, and 12 bases separated the two germline ends. CDR3 sequence (DNA): TGTGCCAGCAGGGATGGGGCATTAGAGACCCAGTACTTC. This translates into CASRDGALETQYF.

The CDR3 sequence: CASIRAGRSSYNSPLHF. CDR3 coding DNA: TGTGCCAGCATCCGAGCAGGGCGAAGCTCCTATAATTCACCCCTCCACTTT. The rearrangement joins TRBV6-1 to TRBJ1-6; a weak D match, TRBD1 (5 bases). The CDR3 covers 17 residues. CDR1 and CDR2 (germline): MNHNS, SASEGT. V gave up 7 bases and J gave up 0 bases, with 16 bases separating them.